A selection of T cell receptor beta chains follows, all from one sample in a study of sequential checkpoint blockade in melanoma. This table comes from immunoSEQ multiplex PCR, and its TCRdb copy is limited to in-frame clones, with some not included. The repertoire holds 20,000 to 25,000 clones, with roughly 27% as singletons. The sample consisted of tumor tissue (inferred from file names), taken from a patient given nivolumab and ipilimumab in sequence. The source of these receptors is a human donor with melanoma. Both conserved end residues are part of each CDR3. The order of the fields is D gene, V gene, clone size, J gene, CDR3 DNA, CDR3 protein. D genes are given only for firm matches. The listing skips clone size in some rows; elsewhere it reads once, few, many or a size class.

-	TRBV11-3	-	TRBJ2-5	TGTGCCAGCAGCCCAGGGGGGGCAGGGGAGACCCAGTACTTC	CASSPGGAGETQYF
-	TRBV11-3	few	TRBJ2-3	TGTGCCAGCAGCAAAAAGGGGGGCAGTTCTAGCACAGATACGCAGTATTTT	CASSKKGGSSSTDTQYF
TRBD2	TRBV14	-	TRBJ2-1	TGTGCCAGCAGCCTACGAGGGGGGGCTAGCGGGATCAGAACTGAGCAGTTCTTC	CASSLRGGASGIRTEQFF
-	TRBV5-1	-	TRBJ2-6	TGCGCCAGCGACCCAGGGACTGGGGCCAACGTCCTGACTTTC	CASDPGTGANVLTF
TRBD1	TRBV5-1	-	TRBJ2-7	TGCGCCAGCAGCTTGGTTGGACAGGGGTACGAGCAGTACTTC	CASSLVGQGYEQYF
-	TRBV19	-	TRBJ1-4	TGTGCCACCAAAGCGGACTCGCGTCGGCTGTTTTTT	CATKADSRRLFF
-	TRBV28	few	TRBJ2-5	TGTGCCAGCAGTTTAGTCGTGGGTCAAGAGACCCAGTACTTC	CASSLVVGQETQYF
TRBD1	TRBV9	few	TRBJ1-2	TGTGCCAGCAGCAAAGGGACAGGGGCTGGCTATGGCTACACCTTC	CASSKGTGAGYGYTF
TRBD2	TRBV7-1	many	TRBJ2-5	TGTGCCAGCAGCCCCGGGAGGAAAGAGACCCAGTACTTC	CASSPGRKETQYF
-	TRBV6-8	-	TRBJ2-4	TGTGCCAGTCGACCGGGACTCACTACCTTAGCCAAAAACATTCAGTACTTC	CASRPGLTTLAKNIQYF
-	TRBV11-3	-	TRBJ1-2	TGTGCCAGCAGCTTGGCCCCTCCAGGGTATACGCATGGCTACACCTTC	CASSLAPPGYTHGYTF
-	TRBV14	-	TRBJ2-7	TGTGCCAGCAGCCCCGATTTGGGGGCTTTCTACGAGCAGTACTTC	CASSPDLGAFYEQYF
-	TRBV28	-	TRBJ1-4	TGTGCCAGCAAGAGACAGACAACTAATGAAAAACTGTTTTTT	CASKRQTTNEKLFF
TRBD1	TRBV11-3	-	TRBJ2-7	TGTGCCAGCAGTTTAGAACAGGGGGTTGCCGAGCAGTACTTC	CASSLEQGVAEQYF
TRBD1	TRBV28	few	TRBJ1-5	TGTGCCAGCAGTTTAGTAAGGCAGGGGGGCAGCAATCAGCCCCAGCATTTT	CASSLVRQGGSNQPQHF
-	TRBV18	-	TRBJ1-1	TGTGCCAGCTCACCGGACCGGACCCAGATGGCTTTCTTT	CASSPDRTQMAFF
-	TRBV9	few	TRBJ2-7	TGTGCCAGCGGGGTCACTGGACTCTCTAGCTCCTACGAGCAGTACTTC	CASGVTGLSSSYEQYF
TRBD2	TRBV5-1	-	TRBJ2-3	TGCGCCAGCAGCGCCCGACTAGCGGGAGGCCACACAGATACGCAGTATTTT	CASSARLAGGHTDTQYF
TRBD1	TRBV14	few	TRBJ1-5	TGTGCCAGCAGCCCAACAGGGGTGGGTCAGCCCCAGCATTTT	CASSPTGVGQPQHF
-	TRBV18	-	TRBJ1-3	TGTGCCAGCTCTCTATCCGGGAGGAACTCTGGAAACACCATATATTTT	CASSLSGRNSGNTIYF
-	TRBV7-8	-	TRBJ1-6	TGTGCCAGCAGCTGGACGATAGATTCACCCCTCCACTTT	CASSWTIDSPLHF
-	TRBV29-1	-	TRBJ2-3	TGCAGCGTAAGGTGGGGGATAGATACGCAGTATTTT	CSVRWGIDTQYF
-	TRBV6-8	-	TRBJ1-2	TGTGCCAGCGGCGTTGGCCCTCTACGTGGCTACACCTTC	CASGVGPLRGYTF
-	TRBV6-8	few	TRBJ1-2	TGTGCCATCACGAACGGTGCTAACTATGGTTACACCTTC	CAITNGANYGYTF
-	TRBV28	few	TRBJ2-7	TGTGCCAGCATACCGCCCTCGGGCAGCACCTACGAGCAGTACTTC	CASIPPSGSTYEQYF
-	TRBV6-8	-	TRBJ2-7	TGTGCCAGCAGTAGGACTAACTACGAGCAGTACTTC	CASSRTNYEQYF